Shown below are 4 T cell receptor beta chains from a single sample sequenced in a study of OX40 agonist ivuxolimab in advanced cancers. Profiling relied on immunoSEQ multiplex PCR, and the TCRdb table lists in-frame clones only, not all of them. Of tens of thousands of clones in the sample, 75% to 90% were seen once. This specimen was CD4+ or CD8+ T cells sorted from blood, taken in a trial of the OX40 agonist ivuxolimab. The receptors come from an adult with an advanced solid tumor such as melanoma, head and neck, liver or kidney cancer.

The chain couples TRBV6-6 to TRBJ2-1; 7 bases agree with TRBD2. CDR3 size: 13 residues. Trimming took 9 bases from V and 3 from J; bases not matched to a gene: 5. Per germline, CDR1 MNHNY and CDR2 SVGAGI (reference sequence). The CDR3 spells CASTGLYYNEQFF. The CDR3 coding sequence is TGTGCCAGTACGGGACTATACTACAATGAGCAGTTCTTC.

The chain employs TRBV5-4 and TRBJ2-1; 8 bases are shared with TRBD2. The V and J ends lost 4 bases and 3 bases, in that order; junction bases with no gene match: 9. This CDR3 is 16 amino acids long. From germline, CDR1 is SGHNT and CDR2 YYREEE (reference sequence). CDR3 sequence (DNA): TGTGCCAGCAGCCCGGTCGGAAGCGGGAGCTACAATGAGCAGTTCTTC. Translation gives CASSPVGSGSYNEQFF.

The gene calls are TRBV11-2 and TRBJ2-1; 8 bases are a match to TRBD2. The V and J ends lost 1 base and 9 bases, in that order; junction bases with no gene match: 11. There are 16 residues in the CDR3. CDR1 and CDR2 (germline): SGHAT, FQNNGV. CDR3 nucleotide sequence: TGTGCCAGCAGCTTAGTTACGGGGGGGCTAATTGGTGAGCAGTTCTTC. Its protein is CASSLVTGGLIGEQFF.

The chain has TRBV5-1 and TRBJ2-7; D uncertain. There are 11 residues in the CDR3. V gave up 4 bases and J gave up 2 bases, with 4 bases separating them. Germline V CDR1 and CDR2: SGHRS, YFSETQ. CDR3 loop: CASSGTYEQYF. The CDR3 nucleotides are TGCGCCAGCAGCGGAACCTACGAGCAGTACTTC.